This TCR beta chain is from a study of Tregs in tolerant kidney transplant recipients. Study results and caveats: No direct test of biological reproducibility was done here. Activated donor B cell expansion appeared to reveal the most relevant donor-specific TCRbeta repertoire.

As concerns this clone: Its specificity is not known.

TCRdb keeps only in-frame clones here, not all; method: immunoSEQ multiplex PCR. The table includes some 240,000 clones, around 81% detected once. V gave up 2 bases and J gave up 5 bases, with 15 bases separating them. CDR1 is ENHRY, CDR2 SYGVKD, per germline. The CDR3 sequence is 16 residues long. CD4+CD25+CD127- Tregs, CD4+CD25- non-Tregs, CD4 and CD8 cells were sorted. This receptor was taken from a human donor in good health. This chain uses TRBV10-3 with TRBJ1-4; D remains unclear. What was sequenced was CD4+ T cells from blood. DNA for the CDR3: TGTGCCATCAGTGAGCCCAACTACGGAGGGAATGAAAAACTGTTTTTT. It is translated as CAISEPNYGGNEKLFF.